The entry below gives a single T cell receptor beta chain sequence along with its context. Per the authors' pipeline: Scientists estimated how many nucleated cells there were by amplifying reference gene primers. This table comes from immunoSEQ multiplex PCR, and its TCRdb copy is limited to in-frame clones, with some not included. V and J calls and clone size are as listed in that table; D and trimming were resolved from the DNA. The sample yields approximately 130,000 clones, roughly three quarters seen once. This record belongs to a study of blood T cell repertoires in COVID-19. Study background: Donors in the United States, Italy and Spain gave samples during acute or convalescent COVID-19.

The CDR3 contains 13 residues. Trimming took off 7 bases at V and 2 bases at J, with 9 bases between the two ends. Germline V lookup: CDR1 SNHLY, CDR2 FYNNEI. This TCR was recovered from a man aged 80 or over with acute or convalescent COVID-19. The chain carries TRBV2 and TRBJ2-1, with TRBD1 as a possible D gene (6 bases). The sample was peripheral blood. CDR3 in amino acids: CASNPGAYNEQFF. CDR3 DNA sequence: TGTGCCAGCAACCCAGGGGCCTACAATGAGCAGTTCTTC. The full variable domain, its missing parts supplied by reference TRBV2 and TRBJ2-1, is EPEVTQTPSHQVTQMGQEVILRCVPISNHLYFYWYRQILGQKVEFLVSFYNNEISEKSEIFDDQFSVERPDGSNFTLKIRSTKLEDSAMYFCASNPGAYNEQFFGPGTRLTVL.